This TCR beta chain was identified in a study of T cell responses to AZD1222 COVID-19 vaccine (TCRdb year 2021). Study-wide context: TCR sequencing was performed for about 250 trial participants, of whom roughly 200 were given two doses of AZD1222 and some 25 were given two doses of MenACWY control vaccine. Enrollment into the trials was organized by age into subgroups of 18-55, 56-69 and 70-plus years, and those subgroups contained roughly 140, 27 and 60 TCR-sequenced participants, respectively.

The CDR3 regions of human TCRbeta chains were analyzed by immunosequencing. In the paper's pipeline: Repertoire TCRs were matched against a reference library of SARS-CoV-2-specific TCRs generated with the MIRA antigen-specificity platform. Breadth was defined as the fraction of unique TCRs that were SARS-CoV-2-associated, and depth was defined as the fraction of total T cells that were SARS-CoV-2-associated. Each spike-specific TCR was assigned to its reactive spike region and to a CD4 or CD8 class using the MIRA data. Log10-transformed breadth and depth values were compared by one-way ANOVA with Sidak's multiple comparisons tests. TCRdb took over this immuneACCESS table, retaining in-frame rearrangements with V and J assigned. Such tables are incomplete; in checked studies, under half of the missing clones stem from an unresolved V gene, and the remainder is unexplained. Clone size and V and J calls were adopted from that table, with D and trimming inferred from the DNA. The sample data list fewer than 200,000 clones, and approximately 94% of these were observed just once. The leading ten clones occupy around 3.6% of the sample.

With respect to this clone: No cognate antigen has been identified for it. No base-level quality is on record; no much larger clone is a single base apart.

Sample time point, as interpreted from the label and publication: about 28 days (+/-7) after the second vaccine dose. In light of the paper, this sample's treatment or condition label describes: meningococcal conjugate vaccine given as trial control. Vaccinee samples came from UK trials COV001 and COV002, including a single-blind randomized controlled phase 2/3 trial of AZD1222 (ChAdOx1 nCoV-19) in healthy adults. Trial participant PBMC samples were collected at day 0 and day 28 after the second dose for TCRbeta chain sequencing. The CDR3 runs 14 amino acids, cysteine and phenylalanine included. Left in the record is the CDR3 DNA by itself, 42 bases read in frame from the first base. From a lookup of the germline V gene, CDR1 and CDR2 are MNHEY and SVGEGT. Trimming at the junction amounts to 5 bases on V and 7 bases on J, and the germline ends lie 18 bases apart. The investigation overall reported the following: Because no samples from the day 14 peak response were available, repertoires could be characterized only after the peak T cell response. In the small 56-69-year group, the increase in depth fell short of significance, most likely because of low power. After two AZD1222 doses, both the breadth and the depth of spike-specific TCRs were significantly higher than at day 0 and than in MenACWY recipients. Most participants were white British and females outnumbered males, and the authors suggested that clonal diversity may have been underestimated. Only a handful of AZD1222 recipients were SARS-CoV-2 seropositive at baseline, limiting conclusions about previously exposed vaccinees. CD4 TCRs associated with the vaccine covered the entire spike protein, and the dominant responses were in regions 160-218 and 743-854. Epitopes outside the regions mutated in the B.1.351 and B.1.1.7 variants were reportedly recognized by nearly half of the unique spike-specific TCRs.

The receptor was derived from an adult who received the MenACWY meningococcal vaccine as a control. Rearrangement joined TRBV6-2 or TRBV6-3 to TRBJ2-7; the D gene is perhaps TRBD2, from 5 matching bases. The sample here was peripheral blood, taken 28 days after the second dose of the MenACWY control vaccine. The DNA sequence is given as TGTGCCAGCAGTAACGCCGATGGCTCGGGAGAGCAGTACTTC. Translated, it reads CASSNADGSGEQYF.